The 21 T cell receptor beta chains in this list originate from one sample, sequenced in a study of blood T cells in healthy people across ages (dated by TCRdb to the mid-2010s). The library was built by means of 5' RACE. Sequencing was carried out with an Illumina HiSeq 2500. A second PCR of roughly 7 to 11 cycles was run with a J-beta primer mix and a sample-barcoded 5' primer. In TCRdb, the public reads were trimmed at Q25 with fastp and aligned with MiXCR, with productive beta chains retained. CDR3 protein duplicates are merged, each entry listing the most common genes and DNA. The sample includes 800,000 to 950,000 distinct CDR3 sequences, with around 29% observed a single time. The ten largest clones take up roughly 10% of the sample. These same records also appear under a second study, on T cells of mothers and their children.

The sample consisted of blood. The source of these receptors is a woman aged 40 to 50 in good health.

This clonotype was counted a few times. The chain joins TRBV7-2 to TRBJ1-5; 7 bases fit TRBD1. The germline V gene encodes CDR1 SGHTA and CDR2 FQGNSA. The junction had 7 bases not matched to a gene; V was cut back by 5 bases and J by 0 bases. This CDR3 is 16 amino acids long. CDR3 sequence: CASSPLGGGSNQPQHF. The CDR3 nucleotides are TGTGCCAGCAGCCCCTTAGGGGGCGGTAGCAATCAGCCCCAGCATTTT.

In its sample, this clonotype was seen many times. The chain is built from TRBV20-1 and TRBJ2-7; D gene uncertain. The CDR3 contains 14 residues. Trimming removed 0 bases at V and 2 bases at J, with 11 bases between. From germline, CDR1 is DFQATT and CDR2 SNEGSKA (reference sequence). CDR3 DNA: TGCAGTGCTAGAGATCCAGAAGACCCCTACGAGCAGTACTTC. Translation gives CSARDPEDPYEQYF.

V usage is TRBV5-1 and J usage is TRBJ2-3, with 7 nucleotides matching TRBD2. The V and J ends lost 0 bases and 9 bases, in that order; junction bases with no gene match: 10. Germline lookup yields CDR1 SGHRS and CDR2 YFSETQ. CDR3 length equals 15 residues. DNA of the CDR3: TGCGCCAGCAGCTTGGATGGCGGGGGTGCTTCGACGCAGTATTTT. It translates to CASSLDGGGASTQYF. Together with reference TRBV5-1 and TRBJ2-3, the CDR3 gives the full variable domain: KAGVTQTPRYLIKTRGQQVTLSCSPISGHRSVSWYQQTPGQGLQFLFEYFSETQRNKGNFPGRFSGRQFSNSRSEMNVSTLELGDSALYLCASSLDGGGASTQYFGPGTRLTVL.

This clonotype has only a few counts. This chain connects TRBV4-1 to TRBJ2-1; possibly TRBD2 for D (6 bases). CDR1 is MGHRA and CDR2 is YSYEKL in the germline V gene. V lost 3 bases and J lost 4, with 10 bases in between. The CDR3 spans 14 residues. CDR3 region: CASSQGLLYNEQFF. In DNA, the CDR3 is TGCGCCAGCAGCCAGGGACTTCTGTACAATGAGCAGTTCTTC.

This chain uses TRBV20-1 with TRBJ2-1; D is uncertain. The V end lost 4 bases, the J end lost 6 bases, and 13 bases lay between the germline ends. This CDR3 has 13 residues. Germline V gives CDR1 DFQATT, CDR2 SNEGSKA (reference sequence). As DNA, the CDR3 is TGCAGTGCTATGAGGACCGTGGGCAATGAGCAGTTCTTC. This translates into CSAMRTVGNEQFF.

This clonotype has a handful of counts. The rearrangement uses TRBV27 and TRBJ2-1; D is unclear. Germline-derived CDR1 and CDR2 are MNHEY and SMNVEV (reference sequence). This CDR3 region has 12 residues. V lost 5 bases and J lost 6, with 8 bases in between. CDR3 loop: CASSRPSNEQFF. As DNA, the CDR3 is TGTGCCAGCAGTCGCCCCTCCAATGAGCAGTTCTTC.

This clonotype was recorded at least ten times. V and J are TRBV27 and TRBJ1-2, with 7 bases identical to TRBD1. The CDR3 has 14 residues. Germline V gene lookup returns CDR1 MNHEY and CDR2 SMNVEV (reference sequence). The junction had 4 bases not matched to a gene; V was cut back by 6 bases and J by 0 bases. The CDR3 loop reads CASRSTGTNYGYTF. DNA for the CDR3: TGTGCCAGCAGGTCGACAGGGACTAACTATGGCTACACCTTC.

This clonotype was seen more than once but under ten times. The CDR3 loop reads CASSLPGQGEKLFF. CDR3 coding DNA: TGTGCCAGCAGCCTTCCGGGACAGGGTGAAAAACTGTTTTTT. The chain combines TRBV2 with TRBJ1-4; 9 positions match TRBD1. CDR1 SNHLY and CDR2 FYNNEI come from the germline V gene. Unmatched junction bases numbered 6, after V lost 6 bases and J lost 7 bases. The CDR3 length is 14 residues.

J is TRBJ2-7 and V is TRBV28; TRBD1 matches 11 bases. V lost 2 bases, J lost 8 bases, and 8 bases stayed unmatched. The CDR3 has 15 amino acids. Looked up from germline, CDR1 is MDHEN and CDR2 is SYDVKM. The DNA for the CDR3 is TGTGCCAGCAGTTTACCCGGGACAGGGGGTTATCAGCAGTACTTC. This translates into CASSLPGTGGYQQYF.

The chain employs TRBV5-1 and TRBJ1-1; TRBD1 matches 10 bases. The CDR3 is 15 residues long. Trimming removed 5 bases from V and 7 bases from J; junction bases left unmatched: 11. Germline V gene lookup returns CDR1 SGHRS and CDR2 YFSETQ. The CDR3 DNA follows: TGCGCCAGCAGGCCCGGCGGGACAGGGGTCTATGAAGCTTTCTTT. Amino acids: CASRPGGTGVYEAFF.

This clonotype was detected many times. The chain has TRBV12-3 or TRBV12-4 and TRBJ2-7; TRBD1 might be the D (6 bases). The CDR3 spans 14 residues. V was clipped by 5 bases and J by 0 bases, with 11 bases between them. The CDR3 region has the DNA TGTGCCAGCAGTCCAACAGGGATCTCCTACGAGCAGTACTTC. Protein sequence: CASSPTGISYEQYF.

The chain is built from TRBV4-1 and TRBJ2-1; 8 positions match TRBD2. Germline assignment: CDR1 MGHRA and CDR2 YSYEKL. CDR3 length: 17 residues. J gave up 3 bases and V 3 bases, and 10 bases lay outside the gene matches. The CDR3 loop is CASSHVQVRGVYNEQFF. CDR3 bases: TGCGCCAGCAGCCATGTTCAGGTGCGGGGGGTCTACAATGAGCAGTTCTTC.

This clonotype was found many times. The CDR3 nucleotides read TGTGCCAGCAGTTACGTCGGAAACAATGAGCAGTTCTTC. Protein sequence: CASSYVGNNEQFF. The chain is built from TRBV6-5 and TRBJ2-1; D not resolved. The length of the CDR3 is 13 residues. V lost 2 bases to trimming and J lost 5 bases, with 7 bases between them. Germline V CDR1 and CDR2: MNHEY, SVGAGI.

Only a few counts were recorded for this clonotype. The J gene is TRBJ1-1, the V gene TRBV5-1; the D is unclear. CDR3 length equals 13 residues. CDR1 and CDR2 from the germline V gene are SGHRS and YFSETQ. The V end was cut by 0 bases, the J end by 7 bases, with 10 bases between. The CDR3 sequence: CASSLEDGLEAFF. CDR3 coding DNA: TGCGCCAGCAGCTTGGAAGACGGTCTTGAAGCTTTCTTT.

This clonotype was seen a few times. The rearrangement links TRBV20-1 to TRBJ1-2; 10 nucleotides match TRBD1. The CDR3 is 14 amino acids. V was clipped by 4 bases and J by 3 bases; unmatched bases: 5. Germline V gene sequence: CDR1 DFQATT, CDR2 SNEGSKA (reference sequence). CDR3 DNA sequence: TGCAGTGCTAAAATCGGGACAGGGGACTATGGCTACACCTTC. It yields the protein CSAKIGTGDYGYTF.

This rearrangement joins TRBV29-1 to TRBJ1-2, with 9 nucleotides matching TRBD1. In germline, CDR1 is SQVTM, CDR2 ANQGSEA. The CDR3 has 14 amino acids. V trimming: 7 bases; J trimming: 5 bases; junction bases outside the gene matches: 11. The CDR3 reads CSGSPQGAHYGYTF. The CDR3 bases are TGCAGCGGCTCACCACAGGGGGCACATTATGGCTACACCTTC.

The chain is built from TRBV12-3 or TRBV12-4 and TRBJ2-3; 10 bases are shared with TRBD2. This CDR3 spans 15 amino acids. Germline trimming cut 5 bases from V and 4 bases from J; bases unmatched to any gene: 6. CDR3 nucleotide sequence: TGTGCCAGCAGTCGTAGCGGGGGGACAGCAGATACGCAGTATTTT. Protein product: CASSRSGGTADTQYF.

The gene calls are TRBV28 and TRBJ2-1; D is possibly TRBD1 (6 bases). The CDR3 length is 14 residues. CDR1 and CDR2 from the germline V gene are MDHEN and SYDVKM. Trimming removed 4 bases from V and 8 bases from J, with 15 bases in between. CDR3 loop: CASSSGAPMDEQFF. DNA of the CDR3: TGTGCCAGCAGTTCAGGGGCCCCGATGGATGAGCAGTTCTTC. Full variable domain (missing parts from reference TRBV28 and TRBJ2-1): DVKVTQSSRYLVKRTGEKVFLECVQDMDHENMFWYRQDPGLGLRLIYFSYDVKMKEKGDIPEGYSVSREKKERFSLILESASTNQTSMYLCASSSGAPMDEQFFGPGTRLTVL.

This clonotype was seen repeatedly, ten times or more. The CDR3 region is CASSLSVRTSGGARETQYF. CDR3 DNA sequence: TGTGCCAGCAGCTTAAGTGTGCGGACTAGCGGGGGGGCTCGTGAGACCCAGTACTTC. The chain links TRBV7-9 to TRBJ2-5, with 15 bases fitting TRBD2. The CDR3 runs 19 residues. Germline CDR1 and CDR2: SEHNR and FQNEAQ (reference sequence). After removal of 2 bases from V and 5 bases from J, the junction contained 12 bases not matched to a gene.

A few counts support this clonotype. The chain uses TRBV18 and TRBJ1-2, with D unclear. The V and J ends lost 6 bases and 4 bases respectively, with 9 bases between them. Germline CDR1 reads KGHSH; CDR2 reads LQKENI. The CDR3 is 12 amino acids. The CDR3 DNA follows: TGTGCCAGCTCGGGTAACGGCTATGGCTACACCTTC. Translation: CASSGNGYGYTF. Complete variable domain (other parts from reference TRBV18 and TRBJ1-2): NAGVMQNPRHLVRRRGQEARLRCSPMKGHSHVYWYRQLPEEGLKFMVYLQKENIIDESGMPKERFSAEFPKEGPSILRIQQVVRGDSAAYFCASSGNGYGYTFGSGTRLTVV.

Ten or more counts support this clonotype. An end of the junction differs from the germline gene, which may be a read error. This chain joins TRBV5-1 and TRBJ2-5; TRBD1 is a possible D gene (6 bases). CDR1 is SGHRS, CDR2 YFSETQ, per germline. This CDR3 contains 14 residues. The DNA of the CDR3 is TGTGCCAGCAGCCCCGGACAGCTCCAAGAGACCCAGTACTTC. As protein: CASSPGQLQETQYF.